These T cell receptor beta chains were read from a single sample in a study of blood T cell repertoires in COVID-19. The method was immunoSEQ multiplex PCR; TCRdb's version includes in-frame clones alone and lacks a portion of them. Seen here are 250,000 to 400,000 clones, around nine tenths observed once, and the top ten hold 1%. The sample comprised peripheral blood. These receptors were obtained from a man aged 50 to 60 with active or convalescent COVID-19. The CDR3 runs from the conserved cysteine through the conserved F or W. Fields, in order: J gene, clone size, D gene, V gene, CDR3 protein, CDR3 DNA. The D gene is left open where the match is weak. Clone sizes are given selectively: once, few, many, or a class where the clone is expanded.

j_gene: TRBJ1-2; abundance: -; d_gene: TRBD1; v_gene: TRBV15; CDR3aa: CATSIQGIGGYTF; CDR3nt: TGTGCCACCAGCATACAGGGGATAGGGGGCTACACCTTC
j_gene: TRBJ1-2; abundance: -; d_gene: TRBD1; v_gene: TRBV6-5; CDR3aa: CASSYSGQVNYGYTF; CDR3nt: TGTGCCAGCAGTTACAGTGGACAGGTGAACTATGGCTACACCTTC
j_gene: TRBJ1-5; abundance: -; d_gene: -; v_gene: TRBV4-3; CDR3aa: CASSQDVRGNQPQHF; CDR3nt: TGCGCCAGCAGCCAAGATGTTCGAGGGAATCAGCCCCAGCATTTT
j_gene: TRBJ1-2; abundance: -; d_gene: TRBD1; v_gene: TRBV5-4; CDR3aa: CASSFPGTGFSGYTF; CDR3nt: TGTGCCAGCAGCTTCCCCGGGACAGGGTTCTCTGGCTACACCTTC
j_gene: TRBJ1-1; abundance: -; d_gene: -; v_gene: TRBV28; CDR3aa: CASTPGGAVAMNTEAFF; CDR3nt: TGTGCCAGCACCCCCGGGGGTGCAGTAGCAATGAACACTGAAGCTTTCTTT
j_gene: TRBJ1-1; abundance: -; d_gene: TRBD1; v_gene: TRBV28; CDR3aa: CASSSATGVNTEAFF; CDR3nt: TGTGCCAGCAGTTCCGCCACAGGGGTGAACACTGAAGCTTTCTTT
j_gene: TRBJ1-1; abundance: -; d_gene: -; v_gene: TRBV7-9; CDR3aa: CASSSRDLEAFF; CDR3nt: TGTGCCAGCAGCTCGAGGGATCTTGAAGCTTTCTTT
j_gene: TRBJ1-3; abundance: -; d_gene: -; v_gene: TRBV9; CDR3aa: CASSVAPRARTGNTIYF; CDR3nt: TGTGCCAGCAGCGTAGCGCCGCGGGCGCGTACTGGAAACACCATATATTTT
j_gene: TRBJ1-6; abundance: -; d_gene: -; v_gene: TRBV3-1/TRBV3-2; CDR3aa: CASTGGRGSSYNSPLHF; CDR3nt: TGTGCCAGCACCGGGGGTCGGGGGAGCTCCTATAATTCACCCCTCCACTTT
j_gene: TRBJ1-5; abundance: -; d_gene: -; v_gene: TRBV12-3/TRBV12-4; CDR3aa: CASSLTNKAPQHF; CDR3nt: TGTGCCAGCAGCCTTACTAACAAGGCTCCCCAGCATTTT
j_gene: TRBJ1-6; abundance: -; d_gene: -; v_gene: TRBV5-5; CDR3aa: CASSLGAGVSLGDSPLHF; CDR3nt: TGTGCCAGCAGCCTTGGGGCAGGGGTATCTTTAGGGGATTCACCCCTCCACTTT
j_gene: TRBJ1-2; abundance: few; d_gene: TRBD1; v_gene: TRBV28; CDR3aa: CASSPGGTGAKSGYGYTF; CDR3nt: TGTGCCAGCAGCCCCGGGGGGACAGGGGCTAAAAGTGGCTATGGCTACACCTTC
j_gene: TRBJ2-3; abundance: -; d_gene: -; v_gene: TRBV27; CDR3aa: CASSFEGEETDTQYF; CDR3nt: TGTGCCAGCAGTTTCGAGGGGGAAGAGACAGATACGCAGTATTTT
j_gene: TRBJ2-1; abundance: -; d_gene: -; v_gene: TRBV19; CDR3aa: CASSIRRVAYNEQFF; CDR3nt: TGTGCCAGTAGTATTCGGAGGGTTGCCTACAATGAGCAGTTCTTC
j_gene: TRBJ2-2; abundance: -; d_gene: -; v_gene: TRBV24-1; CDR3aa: CATSEPPGANTGELFF; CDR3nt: TGTGCCACCAGTGAGCCGCCGGGTGCGAACACCGGGGAGCTGTTTTTT
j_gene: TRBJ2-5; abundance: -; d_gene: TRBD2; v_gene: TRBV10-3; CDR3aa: CASTSGGAETQYF; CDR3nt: TGTGCCAGCACTAGCGGGGGGGCGGAGACCCAGTACTTC
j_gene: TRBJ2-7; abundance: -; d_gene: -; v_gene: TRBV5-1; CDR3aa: CASSVTALSYEQYF; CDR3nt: TGCGCCAGCAGCGTGACAGCCCTTTCCTACGAGCAGTACTTC
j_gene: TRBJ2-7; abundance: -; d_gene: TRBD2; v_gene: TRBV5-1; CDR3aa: CASSLARGNYEQYF; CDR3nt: TGCGCCAGCAGCCTAGCGCGGGGGAACTACGAGCAGTACTTC
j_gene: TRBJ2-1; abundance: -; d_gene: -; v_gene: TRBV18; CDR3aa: CASSPPPSKAYNEQFF; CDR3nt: TGTGCCAGCTCACCACCCCCTAGCAAGGCCTACAATGAGCAGTTCTTC
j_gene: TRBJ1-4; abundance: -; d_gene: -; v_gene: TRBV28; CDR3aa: CASSSSEKLFF; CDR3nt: TGTGCCAGCAGTTCCAGTGAAAAACTGTTTTTT
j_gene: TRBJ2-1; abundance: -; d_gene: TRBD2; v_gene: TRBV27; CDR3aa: CASSFGERGGLRYNEQFF; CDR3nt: TGTGCCAGCAGTTTTGGTGAGCGGGGGGGCCTCAGGTACAATGAGCAGTTCTTC
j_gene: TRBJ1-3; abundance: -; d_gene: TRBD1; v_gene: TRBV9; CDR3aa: CASSAGGSWADTIYF; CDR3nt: TGTGCCAGCAGCGCAGGGGGGAGTTGGGCCGACACCATATATTTT
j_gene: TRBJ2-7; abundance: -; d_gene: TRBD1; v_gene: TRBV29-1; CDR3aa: CSVEQGTGPDQYF; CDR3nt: TGCAGCGTTGAACAGGGGACAGGCCCCGACCAGTACTTC
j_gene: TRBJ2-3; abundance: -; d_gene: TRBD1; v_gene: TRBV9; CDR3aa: CASSVERGRQGAGDTQYF; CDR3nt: TGTGCCAGCAGCGTAGAGCGGGGGAGACAGGGGGCTGGAGATACGCAGTATTTT
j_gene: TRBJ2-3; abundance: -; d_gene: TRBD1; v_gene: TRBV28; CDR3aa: CASSSRGRGTDTQYF; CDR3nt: TGTGCCAGCAGTTCCAGGGGGCGCGGCACAGATACGCAGTATTTT
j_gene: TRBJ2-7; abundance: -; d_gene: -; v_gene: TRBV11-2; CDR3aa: CASSLAPGRYEQYF; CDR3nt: TGTGCCAGCAGCTTAGCCCCAGGTCGCTACGAGCAGTACTTC
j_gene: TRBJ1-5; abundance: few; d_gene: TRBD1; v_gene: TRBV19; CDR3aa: CASSIQQGGNQPQHF; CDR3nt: TGTGCCAGTAGTATCCAACAGGGGGGCAATCAGCCCCAGCATTTT
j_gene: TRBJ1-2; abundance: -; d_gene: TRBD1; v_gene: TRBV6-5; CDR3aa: CASSSGQFNYGYTF; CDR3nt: TGTGCCAGCAGTTCGGGACAGTTTAACTATGGCTACACCTTC
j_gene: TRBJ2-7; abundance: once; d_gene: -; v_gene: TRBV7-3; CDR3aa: CASSLTRENSYEQYF; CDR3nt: TGTGCCAGCAGCTTAACCCGGGAAAATTCCTACGAGCAGTACTTC
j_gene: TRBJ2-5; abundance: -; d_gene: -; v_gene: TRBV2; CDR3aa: CASSGGGGETQYF; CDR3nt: TGTGCCAGCAGTGGAGGGGGGGGAGAGACCCAGTACTTC
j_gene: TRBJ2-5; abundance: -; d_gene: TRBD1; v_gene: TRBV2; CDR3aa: CASIPRDRGQTQYF; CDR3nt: TGTGCCAGCATTCCCCGGGACAGGGGGCAGACCCAGTACTTC
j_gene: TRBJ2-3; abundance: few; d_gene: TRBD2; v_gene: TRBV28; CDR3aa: CASSTPLGLAGADTQYF; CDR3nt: TGTGCCAGCAGTACACCTCTAGGACTAGCGGGGGCAGATACGCAGTATTTT
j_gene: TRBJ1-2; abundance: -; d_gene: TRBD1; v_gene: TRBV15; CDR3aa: CATSRDPDRADGYTF; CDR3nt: TGTGCCACCAGCAGAGATCCCGACAGGGCTGATGGCTACACCTTC
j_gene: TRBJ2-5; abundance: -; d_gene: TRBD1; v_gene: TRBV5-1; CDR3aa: CASSSQGAGETQYF; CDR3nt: TGCGCCAGCAGCTCTCAGGGGGCCGGGGAGACCCAGTACTTC
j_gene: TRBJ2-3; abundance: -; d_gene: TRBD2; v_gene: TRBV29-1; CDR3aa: CSASGTSGRALEADTQYF; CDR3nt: TGCAGCGCCTCCGGGACTAGCGGGAGGGCCCTCGAGGCAGATACGCAGTATTTT
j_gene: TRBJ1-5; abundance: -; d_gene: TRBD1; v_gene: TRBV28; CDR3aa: CASSSTGDLQPQHF; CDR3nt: TGTGCCAGCAGTTCGACAGGGGATCTTCAGCCCCAGCATTTT
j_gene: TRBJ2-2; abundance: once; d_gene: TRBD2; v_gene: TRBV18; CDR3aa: CASSPAGGPGGELFF; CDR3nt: TGTGCCAGCTCACCGGCGGGAGGGCCCGGCGGGGAGCTGTTTTTT
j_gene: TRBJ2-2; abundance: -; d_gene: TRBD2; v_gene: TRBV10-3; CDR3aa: CAISGLAGRTGELFF; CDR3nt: TGTGCCATCAGCGGACTAGCGGGAAGGACCGGGGAGCTGTTTTTT
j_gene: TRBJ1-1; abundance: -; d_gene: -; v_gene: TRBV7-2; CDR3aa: CASSLEQGRTEAFF; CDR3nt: TGTGCCAGCAGCTTAGAGCAGGGGCGCACTGAAGCTTTCTTT
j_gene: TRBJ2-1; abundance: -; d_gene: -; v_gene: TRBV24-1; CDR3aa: CATSESTGNNEQFF; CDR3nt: TGTGCCACCAGTGAATCTACAGGGAACAATGAGCAGTTCTTC
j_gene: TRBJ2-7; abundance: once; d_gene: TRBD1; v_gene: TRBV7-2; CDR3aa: CASSRGQGTSYEQYF; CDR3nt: TGTGCCAGCAGCCGCGGACAGGGAACCTCCTACGAGCAGTACTTC
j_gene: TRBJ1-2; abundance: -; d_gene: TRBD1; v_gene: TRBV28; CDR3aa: CAIKGGQGPFDGYTF; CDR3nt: TGTGCCATTAAAGGGGGACAGGGACCTTTTGATGGCTACACCTTC
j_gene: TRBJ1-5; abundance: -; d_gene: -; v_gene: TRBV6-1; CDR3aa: CASSRAGLSTQPQHF; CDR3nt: TGTGCCAGCAGCAGGGCTGGTCTAAGTACTCAGCCCCAGCATTTT
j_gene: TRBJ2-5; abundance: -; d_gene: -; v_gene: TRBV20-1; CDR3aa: CSARGRRDF; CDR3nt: TGCAGTGCTAGGGGGCGCCGGGACTTC
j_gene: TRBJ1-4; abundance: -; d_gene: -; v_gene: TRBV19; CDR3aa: CASSIMVHRSTNEKLFF; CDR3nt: TGTGCCAGTAGTATAATGGTCCACAGGTCAACTAATGAAAAACTGTTTTTT
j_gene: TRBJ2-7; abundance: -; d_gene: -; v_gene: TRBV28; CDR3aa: CASSLSGVLREQYF; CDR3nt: TGTGCCAGCAGTTTATCAGGGGTCCTTAGGGAGCAGTACTTC
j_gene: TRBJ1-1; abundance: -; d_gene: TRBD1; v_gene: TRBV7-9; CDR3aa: CASSFLTGVTEAFF; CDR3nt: TGTGCCAGCAGCTTTTTGACAGGGGTCACTGAAGCTTTCTTT
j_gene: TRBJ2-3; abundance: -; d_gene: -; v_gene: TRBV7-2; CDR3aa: CASSLGSAPSTDTQYF; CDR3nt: TGTGCCAGCAGCTTAGGCAGCGCCCCTAGCACAGATACGCAGTATTTT
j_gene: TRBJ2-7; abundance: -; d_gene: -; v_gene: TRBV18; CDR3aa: CASSPPSSYEQYF; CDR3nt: TGTGCCAGCTCACCACCGAGCTCCTACGAGCAGTACTTC
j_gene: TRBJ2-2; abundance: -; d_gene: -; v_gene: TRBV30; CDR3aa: CAWSGINTGELFF; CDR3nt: TGTGCCTGGAGTGGTATTAACACCGGGGAGCTGTTTTTT
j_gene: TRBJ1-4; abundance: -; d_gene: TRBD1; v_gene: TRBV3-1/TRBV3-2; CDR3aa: CASGDRGPEKLFF; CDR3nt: TGTGCCAGTGGAGACAGGGGGCCTGAAAAACTGTTTTTT
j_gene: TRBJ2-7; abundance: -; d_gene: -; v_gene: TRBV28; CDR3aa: CASSPLRQSSYEQYF; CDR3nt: TGTGCCAGCAGTCCACTACGACAGAGCTCCTACGAGCAGTACTTC
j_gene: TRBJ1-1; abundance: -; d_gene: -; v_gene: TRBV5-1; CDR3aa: CASSLGFPVNTEAFF; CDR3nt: TGCGCCAGCAGCTTGGGATTTCCAGTGAACACTGAAGCTTTCTTT
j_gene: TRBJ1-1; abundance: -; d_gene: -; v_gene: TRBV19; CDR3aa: CASSIWGYTEAFF; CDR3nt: TGTGCCAGTAGTATATGGGGCTACACTGAAGCTTTCTTT
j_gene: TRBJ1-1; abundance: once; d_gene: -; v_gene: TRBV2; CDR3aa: CASNPDTNTEAFF; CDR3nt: TGTGCCAGCAACCCGGACACGAACACTGAAGCTTTCTTT